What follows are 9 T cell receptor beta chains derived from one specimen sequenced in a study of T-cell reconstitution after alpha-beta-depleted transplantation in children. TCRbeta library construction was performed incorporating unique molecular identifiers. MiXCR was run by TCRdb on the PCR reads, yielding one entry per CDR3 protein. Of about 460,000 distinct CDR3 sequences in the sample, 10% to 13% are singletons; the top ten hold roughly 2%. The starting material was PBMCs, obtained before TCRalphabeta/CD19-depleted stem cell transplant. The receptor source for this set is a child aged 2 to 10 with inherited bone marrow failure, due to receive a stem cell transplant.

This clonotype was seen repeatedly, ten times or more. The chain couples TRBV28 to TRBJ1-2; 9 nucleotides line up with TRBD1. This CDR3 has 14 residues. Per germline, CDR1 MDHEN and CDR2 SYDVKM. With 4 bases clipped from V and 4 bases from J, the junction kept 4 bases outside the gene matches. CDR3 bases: TGTGCCAGCAGTTGGCCGGACAGGGGCTATGGCTACACCTTC. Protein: CASSWPDRGYGYTF.

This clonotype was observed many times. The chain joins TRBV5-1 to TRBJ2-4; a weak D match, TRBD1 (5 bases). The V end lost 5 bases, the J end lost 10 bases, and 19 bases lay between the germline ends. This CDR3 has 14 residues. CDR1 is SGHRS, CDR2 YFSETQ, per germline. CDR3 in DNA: TGCGCCAGCAGTCTCCTCTCTTATGACAGTATTCAGTACTTC. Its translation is CASSLLSYDSIQYF.

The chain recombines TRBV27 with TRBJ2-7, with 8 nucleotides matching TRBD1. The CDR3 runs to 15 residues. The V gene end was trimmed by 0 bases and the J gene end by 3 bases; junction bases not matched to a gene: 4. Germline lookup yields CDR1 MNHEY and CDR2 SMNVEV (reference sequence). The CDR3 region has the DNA TGTGCCAGCAGTTTATCGTGGGACAGGAACTACGAGCAGTACTTC. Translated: CASSLSWDRNYEQYF.

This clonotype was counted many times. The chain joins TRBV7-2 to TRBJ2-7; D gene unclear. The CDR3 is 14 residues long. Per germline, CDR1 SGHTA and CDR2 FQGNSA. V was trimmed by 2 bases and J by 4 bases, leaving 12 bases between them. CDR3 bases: TGTGCCAGCAGCTTACTGGGAACCAAATACGAGCAGTACTTC. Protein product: CASSLLGTKYEQYF.

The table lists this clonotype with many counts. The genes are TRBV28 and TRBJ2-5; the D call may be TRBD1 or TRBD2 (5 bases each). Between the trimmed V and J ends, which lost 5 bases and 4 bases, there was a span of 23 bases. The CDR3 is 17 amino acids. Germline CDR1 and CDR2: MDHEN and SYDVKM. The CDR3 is CASSPSIPGPRGETQYF. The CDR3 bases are TGTGCCAGCAGTCCCTCGATTCCGGGGCCGCGTGGAGAGACCCAGTACTTC.

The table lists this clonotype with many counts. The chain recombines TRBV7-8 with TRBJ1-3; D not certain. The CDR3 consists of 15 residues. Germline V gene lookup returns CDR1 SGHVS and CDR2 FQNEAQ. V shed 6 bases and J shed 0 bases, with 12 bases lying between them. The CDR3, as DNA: TGTGCCAGCAGGTCCACGGCGTTCTCTGGAAACACCATATATTTT. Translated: CASRSTAFSGNTIYF.

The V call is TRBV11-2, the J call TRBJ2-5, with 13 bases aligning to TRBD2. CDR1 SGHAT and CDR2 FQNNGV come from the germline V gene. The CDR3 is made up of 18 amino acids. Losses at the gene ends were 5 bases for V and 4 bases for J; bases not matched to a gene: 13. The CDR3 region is CASSPSRTSGSLGETQYF. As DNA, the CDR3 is TGTGCCAGCAGCCCCTCGAGGACTAGCGGGAGTTTGGGAGAGACCCAGTACTTC.

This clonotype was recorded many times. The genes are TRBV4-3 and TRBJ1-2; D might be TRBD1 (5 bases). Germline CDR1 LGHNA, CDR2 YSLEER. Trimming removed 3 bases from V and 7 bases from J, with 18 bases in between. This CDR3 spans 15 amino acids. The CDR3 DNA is TGCGCCAGCAGCCATCCCTCGGGGAGGACACCTGGCTACACCTTC. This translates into CASSHPSGRTPGYTF.

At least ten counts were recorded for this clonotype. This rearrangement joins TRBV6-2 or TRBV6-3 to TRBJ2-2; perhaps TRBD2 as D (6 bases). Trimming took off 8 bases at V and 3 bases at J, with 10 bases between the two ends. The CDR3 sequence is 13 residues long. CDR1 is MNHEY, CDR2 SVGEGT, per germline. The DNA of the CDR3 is TGTGCCAGCGGGTTAGCGGACACCGGGGAGCTGTTTTTT. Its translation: CASGLADTGELFF.